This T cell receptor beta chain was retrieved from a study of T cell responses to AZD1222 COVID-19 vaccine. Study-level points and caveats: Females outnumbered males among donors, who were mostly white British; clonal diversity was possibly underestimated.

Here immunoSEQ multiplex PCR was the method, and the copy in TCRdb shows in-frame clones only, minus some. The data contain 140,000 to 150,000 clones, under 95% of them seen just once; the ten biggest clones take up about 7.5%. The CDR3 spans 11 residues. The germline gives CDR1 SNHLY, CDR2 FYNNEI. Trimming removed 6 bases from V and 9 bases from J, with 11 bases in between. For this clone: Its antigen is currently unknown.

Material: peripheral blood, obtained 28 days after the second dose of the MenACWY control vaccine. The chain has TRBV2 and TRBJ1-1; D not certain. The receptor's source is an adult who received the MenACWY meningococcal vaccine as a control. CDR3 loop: CASSAALKAFF. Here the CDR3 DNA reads TGTGCCAGCAGCGCCGCCCTCAAAGCTTTCTTT.